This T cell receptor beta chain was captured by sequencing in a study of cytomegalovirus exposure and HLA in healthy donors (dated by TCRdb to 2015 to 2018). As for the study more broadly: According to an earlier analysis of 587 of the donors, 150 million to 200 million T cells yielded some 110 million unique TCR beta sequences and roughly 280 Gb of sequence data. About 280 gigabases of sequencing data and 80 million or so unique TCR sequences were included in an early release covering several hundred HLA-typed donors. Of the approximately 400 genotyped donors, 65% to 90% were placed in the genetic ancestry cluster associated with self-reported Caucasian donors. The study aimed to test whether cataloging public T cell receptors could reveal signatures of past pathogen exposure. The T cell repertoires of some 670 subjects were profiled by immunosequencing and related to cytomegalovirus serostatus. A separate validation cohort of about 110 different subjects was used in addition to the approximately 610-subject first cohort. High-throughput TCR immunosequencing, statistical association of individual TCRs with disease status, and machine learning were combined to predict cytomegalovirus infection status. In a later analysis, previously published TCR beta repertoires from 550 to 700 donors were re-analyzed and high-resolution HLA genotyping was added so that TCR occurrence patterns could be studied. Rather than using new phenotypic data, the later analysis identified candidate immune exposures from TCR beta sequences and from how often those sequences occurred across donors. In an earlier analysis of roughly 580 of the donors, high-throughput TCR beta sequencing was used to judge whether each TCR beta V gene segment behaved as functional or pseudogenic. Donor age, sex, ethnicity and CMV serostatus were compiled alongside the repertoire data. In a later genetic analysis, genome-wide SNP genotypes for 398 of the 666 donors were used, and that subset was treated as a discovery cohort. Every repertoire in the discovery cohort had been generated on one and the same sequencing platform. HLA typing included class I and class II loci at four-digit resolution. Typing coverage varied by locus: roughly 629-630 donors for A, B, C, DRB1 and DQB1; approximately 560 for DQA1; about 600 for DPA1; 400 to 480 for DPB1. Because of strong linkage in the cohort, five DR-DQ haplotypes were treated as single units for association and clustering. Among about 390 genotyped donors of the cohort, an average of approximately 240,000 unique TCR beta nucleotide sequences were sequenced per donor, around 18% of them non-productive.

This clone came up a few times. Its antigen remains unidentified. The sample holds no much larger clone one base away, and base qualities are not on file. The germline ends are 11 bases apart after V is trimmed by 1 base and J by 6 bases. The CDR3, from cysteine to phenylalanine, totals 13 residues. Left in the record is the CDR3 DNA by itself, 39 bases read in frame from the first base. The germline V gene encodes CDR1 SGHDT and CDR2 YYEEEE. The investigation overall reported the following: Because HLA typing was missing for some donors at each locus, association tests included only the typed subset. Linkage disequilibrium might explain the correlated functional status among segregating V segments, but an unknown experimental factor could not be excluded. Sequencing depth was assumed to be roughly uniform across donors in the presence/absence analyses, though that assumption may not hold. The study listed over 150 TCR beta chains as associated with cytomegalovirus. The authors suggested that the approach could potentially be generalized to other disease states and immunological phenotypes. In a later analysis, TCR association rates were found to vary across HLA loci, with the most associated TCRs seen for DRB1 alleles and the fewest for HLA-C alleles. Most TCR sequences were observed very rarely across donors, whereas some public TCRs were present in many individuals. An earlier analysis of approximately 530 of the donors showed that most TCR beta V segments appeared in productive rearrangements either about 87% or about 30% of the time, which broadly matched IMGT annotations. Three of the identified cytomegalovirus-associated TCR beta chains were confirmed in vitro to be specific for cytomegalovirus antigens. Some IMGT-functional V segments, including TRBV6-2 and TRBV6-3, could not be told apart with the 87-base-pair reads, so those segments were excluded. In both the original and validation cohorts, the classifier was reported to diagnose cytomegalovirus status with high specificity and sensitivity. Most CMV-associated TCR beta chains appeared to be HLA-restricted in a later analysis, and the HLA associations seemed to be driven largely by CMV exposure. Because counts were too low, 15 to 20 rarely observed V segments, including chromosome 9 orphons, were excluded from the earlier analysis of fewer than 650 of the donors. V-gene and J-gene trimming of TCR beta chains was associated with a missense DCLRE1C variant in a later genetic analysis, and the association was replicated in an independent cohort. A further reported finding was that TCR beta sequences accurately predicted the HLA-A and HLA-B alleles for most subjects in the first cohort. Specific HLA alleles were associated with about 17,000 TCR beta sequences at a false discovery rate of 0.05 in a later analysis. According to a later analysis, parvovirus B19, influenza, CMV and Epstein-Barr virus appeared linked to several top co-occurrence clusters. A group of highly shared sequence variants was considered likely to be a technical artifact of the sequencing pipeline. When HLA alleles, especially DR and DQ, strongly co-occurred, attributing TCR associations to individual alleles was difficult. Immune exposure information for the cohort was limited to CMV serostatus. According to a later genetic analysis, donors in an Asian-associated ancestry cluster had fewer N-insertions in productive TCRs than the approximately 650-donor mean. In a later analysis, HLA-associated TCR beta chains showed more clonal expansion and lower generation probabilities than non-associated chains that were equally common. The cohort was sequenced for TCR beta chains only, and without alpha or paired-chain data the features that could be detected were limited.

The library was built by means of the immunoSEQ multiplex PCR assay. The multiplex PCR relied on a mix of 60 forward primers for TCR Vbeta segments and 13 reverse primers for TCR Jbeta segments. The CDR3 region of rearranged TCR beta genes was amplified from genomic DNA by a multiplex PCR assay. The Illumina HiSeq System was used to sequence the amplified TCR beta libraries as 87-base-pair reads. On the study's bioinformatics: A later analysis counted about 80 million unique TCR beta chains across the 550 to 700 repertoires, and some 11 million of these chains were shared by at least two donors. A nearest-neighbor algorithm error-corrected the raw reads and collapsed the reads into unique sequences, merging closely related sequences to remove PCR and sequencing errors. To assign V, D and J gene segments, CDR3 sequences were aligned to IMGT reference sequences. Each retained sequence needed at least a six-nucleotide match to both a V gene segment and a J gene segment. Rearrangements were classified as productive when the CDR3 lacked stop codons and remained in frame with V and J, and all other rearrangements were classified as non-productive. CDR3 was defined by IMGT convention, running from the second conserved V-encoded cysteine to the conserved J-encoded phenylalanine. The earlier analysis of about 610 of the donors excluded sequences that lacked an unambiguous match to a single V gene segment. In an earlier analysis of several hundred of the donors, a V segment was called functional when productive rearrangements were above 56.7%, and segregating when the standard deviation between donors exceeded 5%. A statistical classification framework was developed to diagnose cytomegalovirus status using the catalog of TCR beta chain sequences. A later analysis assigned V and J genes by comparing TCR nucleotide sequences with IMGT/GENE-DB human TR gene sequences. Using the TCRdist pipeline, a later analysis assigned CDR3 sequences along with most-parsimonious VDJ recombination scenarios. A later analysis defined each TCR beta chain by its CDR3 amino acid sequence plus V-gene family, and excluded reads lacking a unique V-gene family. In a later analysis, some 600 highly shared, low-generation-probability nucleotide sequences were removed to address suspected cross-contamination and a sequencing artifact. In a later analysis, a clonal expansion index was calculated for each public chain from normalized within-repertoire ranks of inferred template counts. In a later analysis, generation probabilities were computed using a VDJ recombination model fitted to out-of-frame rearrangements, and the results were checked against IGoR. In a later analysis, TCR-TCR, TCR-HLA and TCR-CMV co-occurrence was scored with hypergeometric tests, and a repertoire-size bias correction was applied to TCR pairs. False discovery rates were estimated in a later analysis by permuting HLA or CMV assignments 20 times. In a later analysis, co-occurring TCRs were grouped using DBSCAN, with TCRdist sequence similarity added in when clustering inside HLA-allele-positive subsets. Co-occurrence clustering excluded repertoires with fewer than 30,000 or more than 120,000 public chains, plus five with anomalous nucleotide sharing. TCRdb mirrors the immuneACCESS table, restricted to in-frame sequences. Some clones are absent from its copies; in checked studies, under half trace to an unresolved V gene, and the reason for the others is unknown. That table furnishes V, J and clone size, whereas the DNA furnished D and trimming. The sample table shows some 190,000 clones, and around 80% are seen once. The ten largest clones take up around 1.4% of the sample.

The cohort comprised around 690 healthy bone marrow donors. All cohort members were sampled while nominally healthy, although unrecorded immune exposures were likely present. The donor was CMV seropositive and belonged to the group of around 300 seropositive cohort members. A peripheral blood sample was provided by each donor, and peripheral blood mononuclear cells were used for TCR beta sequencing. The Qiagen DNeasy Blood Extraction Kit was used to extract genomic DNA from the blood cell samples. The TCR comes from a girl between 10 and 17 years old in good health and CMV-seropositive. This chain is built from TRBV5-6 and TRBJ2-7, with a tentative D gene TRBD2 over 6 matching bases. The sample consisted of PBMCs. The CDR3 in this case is CASSLQLAGEQYF. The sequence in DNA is TGTGCCAGCAGCTTGCAACTAGCCGGCGAGCAGTACTTC. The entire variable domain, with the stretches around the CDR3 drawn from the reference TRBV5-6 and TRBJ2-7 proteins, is DAGVTQSPTHLIKTRGQQVTLRCSPKSGHDTVSWYQQALGQGPQFIFQYYEEEERQRGNFPDRFSGHQFPNYSSELNVNALLLGDSALYLCASSLQLAGEQYFGPGTRLTVT.